A selection of T cell receptor beta chains follows, all from one sample in a study of cytomegalovirus exposure and HLA in healthy donors. Assay: immunoSEQ multiplex PCR; the TCRdb copy retains only in-frame clones and omits some. The sample holds approximately 220,000 clones, about three quarters seen once. The sequencing input was PBMCs. Receptors were obtained from a male donor in good health and CMV-seronegative. Both conserved end residues are part of each CDR3. Fields, in order: J gene, clone size, V gene, D gene, CDR3 protein, CDR3 DNA. A D gene is named only where the DNA matches it firmly. A clone size is listed for some rows: how often the clone was seen (once, few, many), or a class if it is expanded.

>TRBJ2-3|once|TRBV7-2|-
CASILGTFRPDTQYF
TGTGCCAGCATCCTAGGGACTTTTCGACCCGATACGCAGTATTTT
>TRBJ2-3|few|TRBV28|TRBD2
CASSPSGRAQDTQYF
TGTGCCAGCAGTCCTAGCGGGAGGGCCCAAGATACGCAGTATTTT
>TRBJ1-5|many|TRBV4-3|-
CASSLDRNQPQHF
TGCGCCAGCAGTCTGGACAGAAATCAGCCCCAGCATTTT
>TRBJ2-1|-|TRBV15|-
CATSIIQGLGASNEQFF
TGTGCCACCAGCATTATACAGGGATTGGGAGCCAGCAATGAGCAGTTCTTC
>TRBJ1-1|once|TRBV7-9|-
CASSLPQDTEAFF
TGTGCCAGCAGCTTACCCCAGGACACTGAAGCTTTCTTT
>TRBJ2-3|-|TRBV28|-
CASTGPETDTQYF
TGTGCCAGCACAGGGCCTGAGACAGATACGCAGTATTTT
>TRBJ1-1|-|TRBV30|TRBD1
CAWSSWGTGRITEAFF
TGTGCCTGGAGTTCGTGGGGGACAGGGCGGATCACTGAAGCTTTCTTT
>TRBJ2-7|-|TRBV4-2|TRBD2
CASSPSGGPYEQYF
TGTGCCAGCAGCCCAAGCGGGGGGCCCTACGAGCAGTACTTC
>TRBJ2-7|-|TRBV27|TRBD2
CASSPILGRAYEQYF
TGTGCCAGCAGCCCAATCCTCGGGAGGGCCTACGAGCAGTACTTC
>TRBJ1-3|-|TRBV7-9|-
CSSSLQGNTIYF
TGTTCCAGCAGCTTGCAGGGGAACACCATATATTTT
>TRBJ2-3|-|TRBV4-3|-
CASSQGTRADTQYF
TGCGCCAGCAGCCAAGGGACTCGGGCAGATACGCAGTATTTT
>TRBJ2-1|few|TRBV19|TRBD2
CASSPPLANEQFF
TGTGCCAGTAGTCCCCCACTAGCGAATGAGCAGTTCTTC
>TRBJ1-2|-|TRBV29-1|TRBD1
CSVMGDRGFYGYTF
TGCAGCGTGATGGGAGACAGGGGTTTTTATGGCTACACCTTC
>TRBJ1-2|-|TRBV9|-
CASSARGGTTDGYTF
TGTGCCAGCAGCGCAAGAGGGGGTACAACGGATGGCTACACCTTC
>TRBJ2-7|-|TRBV28|-
CASSFGAGSYEQYF
TGTGCCAGCAGTTTTGGGGCAGGGTCCTACGAGCAGTACTTC
>TRBJ1-2|few|TRBV5-4|TRBD1
CASSRTGTGLFYGYTF
TGTGCCAGCAGCCGGACCGGGACAGGGCTTTTCTATGGCTACACCTTC
>TRBJ2-2|-|TRBV6-1|TRBD1
CASLRTGGIGELFF
TGTGCCAGCCTACGGACAGGGGGCATCGGGGAGCTGTTTTTT
>TRBJ2-1|-|TRBV7-3|-
CASSFRTTNEQFF
TGTGCCAGCAGCTTTCGGACTACCAATGAGCAGTTCTTC
>TRBJ1-6|few|TRBV2|-
CASRGGPLTLHF
TGTGCCAGCAGGGGGGGGCCCCTAACCCTCCACTTT
>TRBJ2-7|once|TRBV4-2|TRBD2
CASSPRSRTSGPYEQYF
TGTGCCAGCAGCCCAAGGTCTCGGACTAGCGGGCCCTACGAGCAGTACTTC
>TRBJ2-6|few|TRBV7-9|-
CASSSPAGANVLTF
TGTGCCAGCAGCTCCCCTGCGGGGGCCAACGTCCTGACTTTC
>TRBJ1-2|-|TRBV28|-
CASSLSGRLYGYTF
TGTGCCAGCAGCCTCAGTGGAAGACTCTATGGCTACACCTTC
>TRBJ1-5|-|TRBV4-1|-
CASSQEEDQPQHF
TGCGCCAGCAGCCAAGAAGAGGATCAGCCCCAGCATTTT
>TRBJ1-4|-|TRBV15|-
CATSPRPGSNEKLFF
TGTGCCACCAGCCCTCGTCCCGGGTCCAATGAAAAACTGTTTTTT
>TRBJ1-5|-|TRBV6-1|-
CASSEEGRANQPQHF
TGTGCCAGCAGTGAAGAAGGGAGGGCCAATCAGCCCCAGCATTTT
>TRBJ2-1|few|TRBV6-4|-
CASSESRNNEQFF
TGTGCCAGCAGTGAAAGCAGGAACAATGAGCAGTTCTTC
>TRBJ2-6|-|TRBV14|-
CASSHLTGSGANVLTF
TGTGCCAGCAGCCACCTGACGGGATCTGGGGCCAACGTCCTGACTTTC
>TRBJ2-2|-|TRBV7-9|-
CASIHFLQLANTGELFF
TGTGCCAGCATCCATTTCTTACAGCTCGCGAACACCGGGGAGCTGTTTTTT
>TRBJ2-7|-|TRBV5-1|-
CASSFGQTYEQYF
TGCGCCAGCAGCTTTGGACAGACCTACGAGCAGTACTTC
>TRBJ1-2|-|TRBV6-5|-
CASSFRDKEYGYTF
TGTGCCAGCAGTTTCCGGGACAAAGAGTATGGCTACACCTTC
>TRBJ2-3|-|TRBV6-9|-
CASGPSNTQYF
TGTGCCAGCGGGCCTAGCAATACGCAGTATTTT
>TRBJ2-3|-|TRBV7-3|TRBD2
CASSLTPTGLGHGDTQYF
TGTGCCAGCAGCTTAACCCCTACCGGACTAGGACATGGAGATACGCAGTATTTT
>TRBJ1-2|-|TRBV7-2|-
CASSFLGPGIGGYTF
TGTGCCAGCAGCTTCCTCGGGCCGGGAATAGGAGGCTACACCTTC
>TRBJ1-3|-|TRBV28|TRBD1
CASSLWLTGGGSGNTIYF
TGTGCCAGCAGTTTATGGCTCACAGGGGGCGGTTCGGGAAACACCATATATTTT
>TRBJ1-5|-|TRBV6-5|TRBD1
CASSYDRGSQPQHF
TGTGCCAGCAGTTACGACAGGGGAAGTCAGCCCCAGCATTTT
>TRBJ2-1|-|TRBV9|TRBD2
CASSVGLAEYNEQFF
TGTGCCAGCAGCGTCGGACTAGCAGAATACAATGAGCAGTTCTTC
>TRBJ2-1|-|TRBV4-3|TRBD1
CASSQDPQGENNEQFF
TGCGCCAGCAGCCAAGATCCCCAGGGGGAGAACAATGAGCAGTTCTTC